This T cell receptor beta chain was documented in a study of siplizumab effects on memory and regulatory T cells. Study-level results: Naive T cells seemed more diverse than memory cells; they also seemed major alloresponse contributors. Siplizumab cultures yielded proliferating Tregs whose suppressive function was not confirmed. Sequences below about 10^-5 frequency were poorly captured, and few alloreactive clones mapped to unstimulated subsets. Many proliferating CD4+ or CD8+ clones remained unclassified. Roughly 75-97% of them could not be assigned either a naive or a memory phenotype.

Concerning this clone: The antigen is unknown.

This CDR3 contains 13 residues. Germline CDR1 SEHNR, CDR2 FQNEAQ (reference sequence). V lost 1 base and J lost 7, with 8 bases in between. Using immunoSEQ multiplex PCR, the repertoire was profiled, and TCRdb retains in-frame clones only, with some absent. The sample holds 70,000 or so clones; around 90% are singletons and the top ten take approximately 29%. Sequenced input: CD8+ T cells sorted from blood. The chain links TRBV7-9 to TRBJ2-1; D not resolved. The clonotype originates from a human donor in good health. CDR3 DNA: TGTGCCAGCAGCTTAGGCCTATTAAATGAGCAGTTCTTC. Protein: CASSLGLLNEQFF. Combining the CDR3 with reference TRBV7-9 and TRBJ2-1 gives the whole variable domain DTGVSQNPRHKITKRGQNVTFRCDPISEHNRLYWYRQTLGQGPEFLTYFQNEAQLEKSRLLSDRFSAERPKGSFSTLEIQRTEQGDSAMYLCASSLGLLNEQFFGPGTRLTVL.